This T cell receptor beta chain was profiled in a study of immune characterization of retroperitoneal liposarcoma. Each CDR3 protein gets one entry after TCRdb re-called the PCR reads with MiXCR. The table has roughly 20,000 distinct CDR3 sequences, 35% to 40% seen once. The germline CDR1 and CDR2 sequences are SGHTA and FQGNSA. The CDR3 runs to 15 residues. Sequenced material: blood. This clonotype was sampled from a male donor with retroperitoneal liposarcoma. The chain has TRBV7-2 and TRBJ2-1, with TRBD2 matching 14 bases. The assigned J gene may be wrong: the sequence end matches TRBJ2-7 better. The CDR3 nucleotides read TGTGCCAGCAGCCAGGGACTAGCGGGAGCCAATGAGCAGTACTTC. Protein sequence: CASSQGLAGANEQYF.